The rows below give T cell receptor beta chains drawn from one sample of a study of blood T cell repertoires in COVID-19. Clones were read by immunoSEQ multiplex PCR, and TCRdb kept only the in-frame ones, dropping some. The data contain just over 350,000 clones, more than 75% of them seen just once; the ten biggest clones take up approximately 3%. Sequenced sample: PBMCs or T cells enriched from blood (not recorded which). All receptors derive from a woman aged 25 to 45 who had recovered from COVID-19. The CDR3 runs from the conserved cysteine through the conserved F or W. A D gene is named only where the DNA matches it firmly. The size of a clone is reported for some rows only, either as once, few or many, or as a class for expanded clones.

J,V,D,size,DNA,CDR3
TRBJ1-1,TRBV7-8,.,.,TGTGCCAGCAGCTTAGAACCAGGGCGAAACACTGAAGCTTTCTTT,CASSLEPGRNTEAFF
TRBJ2-7,TRBV7-2,TRBD2,.,TGTGCCAGCAGCCCTCAGCGGGGGAACTACGAGCAGTACTTC,CASSPQRGNYEQYF
TRBJ2-1,TRBV11-2,.,.,TGTGCCAGCAGCTTCCCGACAAGCTCCTACAATGAGCAGTTCTTC,CASSFPTSSYNEQFF
TRBJ1-4,TRBV4-2,.,few,TGTGCCAGCAGCCAAGATTCAGGGGATGAAAAACTGTTTTTT,CASSQDSGDEKLFF
TRBJ1-6,TRBV28,.,.,TGTGCCAGCAGCTCCTTGGGTGACAGCTCCTATAATTCACCCCTCCACTTT,CASSSLGDSSYNSPLHF
TRBJ2-7,TRBV18,.,.,TGTGCCAGCTCACCAGACAGGACCTCCTACGAGCAGTACTTC,CASSPDRTSYEQYF
TRBJ1-1,TRBV24-1,TRBD1,.,TGTGCCACCCGGGACAGGGGAAAAACTGAAGCTTTCTTT,CATRDRGKTEAFF
TRBJ1-6,TRBV28,TRBD1,once,TGTGCCAGCAGTCTAACAGGGGGCCCCTATAATTCACCCCTCCACTTT,CASSLTGGPYNSPLHF
TRBJ1-5,TRBV5-5,TRBD1,.,TGTGCCAGCAGCTTGGGACAGGGGGCTAACAATCAGCCCCAGCATTTT,CASSLGQGANNQPQHF
TRBJ1-6,TRBV28,TRBD1,.,TGTGCCAGCAGTTTAGGACCCCGCCAGGGGGTTAATTCACCCCTCCACTTT,CASSLGPRQGVNSPLHF
TRBJ2-2,TRBV25-1,.,.,TGTGCCAGCAGTGTTCCGGGCACCGGGGAGCTGTTTTTT,CASSVPGTGELFF
TRBJ1-5,TRBV5-1,TRBD1,.,TGCGCCAGCAGCTTGTCTTCAGGGGGTCAGCCCCAGCATTTT,CASSLSSGGQPQHF
TRBJ2-7,TRBV5-8,TRBD1,once,TGTGCCAGCAGCTTGTCCCCCGGGACAGGGGGCCACGAGCAGTACTTC,CASSLSPGTGGHEQYF
TRBJ2-5,TRBV28,TRBD2,.,TGTGCCGGGTCCGGGGGGGCCCGTGAGACCCAGTACTTC,CAGSGGARETQYF
TRBJ2-3,TRBV3-1/TRBV3-2,.,.,TGTGCCAGCTCGACGGGTGTTGTATCTGATACGCAGTATTTT,CASSTGVVSDTQYF
TRBJ1-5,TRBV13,.,.,TGTGCCAGCAGCGACGGAGAATTTCAGCCCCAGCATTTT,CASSDGEFQPQHF
TRBJ1-3,TRBV7-8,.,.,TGTGCCAGCAGCTTACGTGGAGGCCCATTCTCTGGAAACACCATATATTTT,CASSLRGGPFSGNTIYF
TRBJ1-1,TRBV6-5,.,.,TGTGCCAGCAGTTACTTCGGCAGGGCCGTCACTGAAGCTTTCTTT,CASSYFGRAVTEAFF
TRBJ2-2,TRBV18,TRBD1,.,TGTGCCAGCTCACGGGACAGGAACTCGAACACCGGGGAGCTGTTTTTT,CASSRDRNSNTGELFF
TRBJ1-1,TRBV18,.,.,TGTGCCAGCTCACCACTCCCCCCCGGGAACACTGAAGCTTTCTTT,CASSPLPPGNTEAFF
TRBJ1-5,TRBV5-1,TRBD1,few,TGCGCCAGCAAACCGGGACAGGGGATCAATCAGCCCCAGCATTTT,CASKPGQGINQPQHF
TRBJ1-1,TRBV6-1,TRBD1,.,TGTGCCAGCACACTACAGGGGGCGGACACTGAAGCTTTCTTT,CASTLQGADTEAFF
TRBJ2-7,TRBV5-1,TRBD2,.,TGCGCCAGCAGCCAGGGACTAGCGGGGGTCGGCTCCTACGAGCAGTACTTC,CASSQGLAGVGSYEQYF
TRBJ2-3,TRBV30,.,few,TGTGCCTGGAGTGTTCACAACACAGATACGCAGTATTTT,CAWSVHNTDTQYF
TRBJ2-7,TRBV11-2,TRBD1,.,TGTGCCAGCACCCCCGGGACAGGGGGTACAGAGCAGTACTTC,CASTPGTGGTEQYF
TRBJ1-2,TRBV2,.,once,TGTGCCAGCAGCCCCCGGGGGGACTATGGCTACACCTTC,CASSPRGDYGYTF
TRBJ2-1,TRBV19,TRBD2,.,TGTGCCAGTAGGAAAGCGGGAGGGCCGGAGAATGAGCAGTTCTTC,CASRKAGGPENEQFF
TRBJ1-4,TRBV9,TRBD1,.,TGTGCCAGCAGCGTGGAACAGGGGGCGCGCGAAAAACTGTTTTTT,CASSVEQGAREKLFF
TRBJ2-7,TRBV5-1,TRBD1,.,TGCGCCAGCAGCTTGCGGACAGGGTCCTACGAGCAGTACTTC,CASSLRTGSYEQYF
TRBJ1-1,TRBV30,.,.,TGTGCCTGGAGCGGGGGGTTCAGCACTGAAGCTTTCTTT,CAWSGGFSTEAFF
TRBJ2-3,TRBV5-1,TRBD2,many,TGCGCCAGCAGCCCCCTAGCAGGCGGGGGGGTCACAGATACGCAGTATTTT,CASSPLAGGGVTDTQYF